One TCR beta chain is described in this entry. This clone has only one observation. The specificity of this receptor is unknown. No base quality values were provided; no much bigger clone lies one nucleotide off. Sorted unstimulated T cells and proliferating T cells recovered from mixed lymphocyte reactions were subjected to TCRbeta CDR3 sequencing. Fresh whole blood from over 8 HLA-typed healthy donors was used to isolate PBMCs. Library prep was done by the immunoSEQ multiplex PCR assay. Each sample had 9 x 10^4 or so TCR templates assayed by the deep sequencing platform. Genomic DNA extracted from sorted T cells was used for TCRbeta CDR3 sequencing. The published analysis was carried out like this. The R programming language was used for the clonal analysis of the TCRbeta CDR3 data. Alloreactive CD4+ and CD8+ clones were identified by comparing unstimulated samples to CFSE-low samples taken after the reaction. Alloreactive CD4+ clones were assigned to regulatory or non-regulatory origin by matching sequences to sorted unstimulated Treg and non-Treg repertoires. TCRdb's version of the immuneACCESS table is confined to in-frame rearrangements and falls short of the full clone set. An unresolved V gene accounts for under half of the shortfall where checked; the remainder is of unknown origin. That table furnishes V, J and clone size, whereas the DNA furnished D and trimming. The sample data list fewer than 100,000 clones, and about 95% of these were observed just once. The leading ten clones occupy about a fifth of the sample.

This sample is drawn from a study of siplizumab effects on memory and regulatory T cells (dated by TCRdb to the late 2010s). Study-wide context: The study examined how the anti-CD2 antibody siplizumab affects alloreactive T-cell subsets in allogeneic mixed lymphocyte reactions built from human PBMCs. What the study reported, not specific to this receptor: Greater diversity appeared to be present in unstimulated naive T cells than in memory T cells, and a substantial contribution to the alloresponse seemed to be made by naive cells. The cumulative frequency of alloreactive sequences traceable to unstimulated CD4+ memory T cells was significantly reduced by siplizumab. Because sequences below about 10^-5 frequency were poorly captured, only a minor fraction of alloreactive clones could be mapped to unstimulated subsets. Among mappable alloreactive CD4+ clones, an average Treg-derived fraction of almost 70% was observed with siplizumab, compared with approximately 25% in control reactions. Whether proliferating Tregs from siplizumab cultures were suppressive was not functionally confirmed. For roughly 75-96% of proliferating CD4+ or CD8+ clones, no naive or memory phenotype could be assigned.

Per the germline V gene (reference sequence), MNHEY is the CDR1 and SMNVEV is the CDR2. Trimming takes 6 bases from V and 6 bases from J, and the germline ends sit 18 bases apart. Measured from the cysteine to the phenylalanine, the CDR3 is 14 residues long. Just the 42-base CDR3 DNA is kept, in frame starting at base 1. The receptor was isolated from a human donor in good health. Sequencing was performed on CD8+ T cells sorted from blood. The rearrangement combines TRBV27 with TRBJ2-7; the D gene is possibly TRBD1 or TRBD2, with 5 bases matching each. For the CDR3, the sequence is CASSPTGTPSEQYF. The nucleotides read TGTGCCAGCAGCCCAACCGGGACCCCGAGCGAGCAGTACTTC.